Listed below are T cell receptor beta chains from one sample, sequenced in a study of T cell responses to AZD1222 COVID-19 vaccine. This table comes from immunoSEQ multiplex PCR, and its TCRdb copy is limited to in-frame clones, with some not included. The profile shows around 130,000 clones, more than 85% of them singletons. Sequences were derived from peripheral blood, sampled on day 0 of AZD1222 vaccination. All receptors come from an adult in good health. CDR3s include the opening cysteine and the closing phenylalanine or tryptophan. The order of the fields is V gene, clone size, D gene, J gene, CDR3 protein, CDR3 DNA. D genes are given only for firm matches. Expanded clones are given a class, and other clones once, few, many or no size at all.

V gene: TRBV3-1/TRBV3-2; clone size: .; D gene: .; J gene: TRBJ2-3; CDR3 protein: CASSGRSSSVSPDTQYF; CDR3 DNA: TGTGCCAGCAGCGGACGATCTTCTAGCGTTAGCCCAGATACGCAGTATTTT
V gene: TRBV6-2/TRBV6-3; clone size: .; D gene: .; J gene: TRBJ1-5; CDR3 protein: CASSYFTGNQPQHF; CDR3 DNA: TGTGCCAGCAGTTACTTTACGGGGAATCAGCCCCAGCATTTT
V gene: TRBV7-9; clone size: .; D gene: TRBD1; J gene: TRBJ2-7; CDR3 protein: CASTSGTGFYEQYF; CDR3 DNA: TGTGCCAGCACATCCGGGACAGGGTTTTACGAGCAGTACTTC
V gene: TRBV4-2; clone size: .; D gene: .; J gene: TRBJ1-3; CDR3 protein: CASSQEKKGVGSGLKSGNTIYF; CDR3 DNA: TGTGCCAGCAGCCAAGAGAAGAAAGGAGTAGGGTCAGGATTAAAATCTGGAAACACCATATATTTT
V gene: TRBV29-1; clone size: .; D gene: TRBD2; J gene: TRBJ2-1; CDR3 protein: CSVERSGGNEQFF; CDR3 DNA: TGCAGCGTTGAGAGGAGCGGGGGCAATGAGCAGTTCTTC
V gene: TRBV4-1; clone size: .; D gene: .; J gene: TRBJ1-1; CDR3 protein: CASSQVGSEAFF; CDR3 DNA: TGCGCCAGCAGCCAAGTGGGATCTGAAGCTTTCTTT
V gene: TRBV5-1; clone size: .; D gene: .; J gene: TRBJ2-7; CDR3 protein: CASSNGGQGAREQYF; CDR3 DNA: TGCGCCAGCAGCAATGGTGGTCAAGGGGCTCGCGAGCAGTACTTC
V gene: TRBV5-3; clone size: .; D gene: .; J gene: TRBJ2-5; CDR3 protein: CAREETQYF; CDR3 DNA: TGTGCCAGGGAAGAGACCCAGTACTTC
V gene: TRBV30; clone size: .; D gene: .; J gene: TRBJ1-2; CDR3 protein: CAWNGPFVGYTF; CDR3 DNA: TGTGCCTGGAACGGGCCCTTCGTGGGCTACACCTTC
V gene: TRBV18; clone size: .; D gene: TRBD1; J gene: TRBJ2-1; CDR3 protein: CASSPLTGSGGSGEQFF; CDR3 DNA: TGTGCCAGCTCACCATTAACGGGATCAGGGGGAAGCGGTGAGCAGTTCTTC
V gene: TRBV5-1; clone size: .; D gene: TRBD1; J gene: TRBJ1-1; CDR3 protein: CASSLRTGLGDTEAFF; CDR3 DNA: TGCGCCAGCAGCCTCAGGACAGGGTTAGGGGACACTGAAGCTTTCTTT
V gene: TRBV2; clone size: .; D gene: .; J gene: TRBJ2-5; CDR3 protein: CASSRESQRQETQYF; CDR3 DNA: TGTGCCAGCTCCCGAGAGAGTCAGCGTCAAGAGACCCAGTACTTC
V gene: TRBV13; clone size: .; D gene: .; J gene: TRBJ2-1; CDR3 protein: CASSLGRANEQFF; CDR3 DNA: TGTGCCAGCAGCTTAGGCCGCGCCAATGAGCAGTTCTTC
V gene: TRBV12-3/TRBV12-4; clone size: .; D gene: .; J gene: TRBJ1-1; CDR3 protein: CASSPANTEAFF; CDR3 DNA: TGTGCCAGCAGTCCCGCCAACACTGAAGCTTTCTTT
V gene: TRBV20-1; clone size: .; D gene: .; J gene: TRBJ1-4; CDR3 protein: CSASWPGRDEKLFF; CDR3 DNA: TGCAGTGCTAGTTGGCCAGGTCGGGATGAAAAACTGTTTTTT
V gene: TRBV20-1; clone size: .; D gene: .; J gene: TRBJ1-1; CDR3 protein: CSANLIKAFF; CDR3 DNA: TGCAGTGCAAACCTCATCAAAGCTTTCTTT
V gene: TRBV7-2; clone size: .; D gene: .; J gene: TRBJ1-1; CDR3 protein: CASSPGGGFTEAFF; CDR3 DNA: TGTGCCAGCAGCCCTGGGGGGGGCTTCACTGAAGCTTTCTTT
V gene: TRBV3-1/TRBV3-2; clone size: .; D gene: .; J gene: TRBJ2-7; CDR3 protein: CASSETPRDPGEQYF; CDR3 DNA: TGTGCCAGCAGCGAAACCCCCCGGGACCCAGGGGAGCAGTACTTC
V gene: TRBV28; clone size: .; D gene: .; J gene: TRBJ1-2; CDR3 protein: CASSFHQTYGYTF; CDR3 DNA: TGTGCCAGCAGTTTCCATCAAACCTATGGCTACACCTTC
V gene: TRBV5-1; clone size: .; D gene: TRBD1; J gene: TRBJ1-2; CDR3 protein: CASSIDGQGYYGYTF; CDR3 DNA: TGCGCCAGCAGCATTGACGGACAGGGGTACTATGGCTACACCTTC
V gene: TRBV28; clone size: .; D gene: .; J gene: TRBJ1-1; CDR3 protein: CASSLRHEAFF; CDR3 DNA: TGTGCCAGCAGCCTCCGACATGAGGCTTTCTTT
V gene: TRBV3-1/TRBV3-2; clone size: .; D gene: TRBD2; J gene: TRBJ2-1; CDR3 protein: CASSQEALAGENEQFF; CDR3 DNA: TGTGCCAGCAGCCAGGAGGCACTAGCGGGAGAGAATGAGCAGTTCTTC
V gene: TRBV6-5; clone size: once; D gene: .; J gene: TRBJ1-2; CDR3 protein: CASTIDEDYGYTF; CDR3 DNA: TGTGCCAGCACCATAGATGAGGACTATGGCTACACCTTC
V gene: TRBV2; clone size: .; D gene: .; J gene: TRBJ2-6; CDR3 protein: CASKAASTSGANVLTF; CDR3 DNA: TGTGCCAGCAAGGCAGCCTCAACCTCTGGGGCCAACGTCCTGACTTTC
V gene: TRBV5-1; clone size: .; D gene: TRBD1; J gene: TRBJ1-1; CDR3 protein: CASSTPTGANTEAFF; CDR3 DNA: TGCGCCAGCAGCACCCCTACAGGGGCTAATACTGAAGCTTTCTTT
V gene: TRBV20-1; clone size: .; D gene: .; J gene: TRBJ1-1; CDR3 protein: CSAIDYPEAFF; CDR3 DNA: TGCAGTGCGATAGACTATCCTGAAGCTTTCTTT
V gene: TRBV28; clone size: .; D gene: .; J gene: TRBJ1-5; CDR3 protein: CASSQGLTRNQPQHF; CDR3 DNA: TGTGCCAGCAGTCAGGGACTGACGCGCAATCAGCCCCAGCATTTT
V gene: TRBV24-1; clone size: .; D gene: .; J gene: TRBJ1-5; CDR3 protein: CATSDFGGPPQPQHF; CDR3 DNA: TGTGCCACCAGTGATTTTGGGGGTCCCCCTCAGCCCCAGCATTTT
V gene: TRBV15; clone size: .; D gene: .; J gene: TRBJ1-4; CDR3 protein: CATSLEFNEKLFF; CDR3 DNA: TGTGCCACCAGCTTAGAGTTTAATGAAAAACTGTTTTTT
V gene: TRBV6-5; clone size: .; D gene: TRBD1; J gene: TRBJ1-4; CDR3 protein: CASRQGSQEKLFF; CDR3 DNA: TGTGCCAGCAGACAGGGGTCTCAAGAAAAACTGTTTTTT
V gene: TRBV11-3; clone size: .; D gene: .; J gene: TRBJ1-2; CDR3 protein: CASSFSGGEGYTF; CDR3 DNA: TGTGCCAGCAGCTTTTCTGGGGGCGAAGGCTACACCTTC
V gene: TRBV19; clone size: .; D gene: TRBD1; J gene: TRBJ1-2; CDR3 protein: CASSLGQGAVGYTF; CDR3 DNA: TGTGCCAGTAGTCTGGGACAGGGGGCGGTTGGCTACACCTTC
V gene: TRBV28; clone size: once; D gene: TRBD1; J gene: TRBJ1-1; CDR3 protein: CASSRLTGVKTEAFF; CDR3 DNA: TGTGCCAGCAGTCGCCTTACAGGGGTAAAAACTGAAGCTTTCTTT
V gene: TRBV28; clone size: .; D gene: TRBD1; J gene: TRBJ2-5; CDR3 protein: CASSPIQGARLETQYF; CDR3 DNA: TGTGCCAGCAGTCCGATACAGGGGGCGAGGCTGGAGACCCAGTACTTC
V gene: TRBV4-3; clone size: .; D gene: .; J gene: TRBJ1-5; CDR3 protein: CASSQAISPEGNQPQHF; CDR3 DNA: TGCGCCAGCAGCCAAGCGATTTCCCCGGAGGGCAATCAGCCCCAGCATTTT
V gene: TRBV7-3; clone size: .; D gene: .; J gene: TRBJ2-1; CDR3 protein: CASSLSLGNEQFF; CDR3 DNA: TGTGCCAGCAGCTTGTCGCTAGGCAATGAGCAGTTCTTC
V gene: TRBV19; clone size: .; D gene: .; J gene: TRBJ1-1; CDR3 protein: CASAKVGRATEAFF; CDR3 DNA: TGTGCCTCCGCAAAGGTGGGGCGAGCCACTGAAGCTTTCTTT
V gene: TRBV19; clone size: .; D gene: .; J gene: TRBJ2-7; CDR3 protein: CASSYWGRSYEQYF; CDR3 DNA: TGTGCCAGTAGTTACTGGGGCAGGTCCTACGAGCAGTACTTC
V gene: TRBV6-5; clone size: .; D gene: TRBD1; J gene: TRBJ1-5; CDR3 protein: CASSWTGTGQPQHF; CDR3 DNA: TGTGCCAGCAGCTGGACAGGGACGGGTCAGCCCCAGCATTTT
V gene: TRBV2; clone size: .; D gene: .; J gene: TRBJ1-6; CDR3 protein: CASKRAGSDRNSPLHF; CDR3 DNA: TGTGCCAGCAAAAGGGCCGGGTCCGACCGTAATTCACCCCTCCACTTT
V gene: TRBV7-7; clone size: .; D gene: TRBD2; J gene: TRBJ2-1; CDR3 protein: CASSLYGTGRLAGDVEQFF; CDR3 DNA: TGTGCTAGCAGCTTATACGGGACAGGCCGACTAGCGGGAGACGTTGAGCAGTTCTTC
V gene: TRBV9; clone size: .; D gene: .; J gene: TRBJ1-2; CDR3 protein: CASSQGGGYTF; CDR3 DNA: TGTGCCAGCAGCCAGGGAGGTGGCTACACCTTC
V gene: TRBV29-1; clone size: .; D gene: .; J gene: TRBJ1-1; CDR3 protein: CSMGVTGPNTEAFF; CDR3 DNA: TGCAGCATGGGGGTTACAGGGCCGAACACTGAAGCTTTCTTT
V gene: TRBV20-1; clone size: .; D gene: .; J gene: TRBJ2-1; CDR3 protein: CSAGLHNEQFF; CDR3 DNA: TGCAGTGCTGGGCTACACAATGAGCAGTTCTTC
V gene: TRBV6-5; clone size: .; D gene: .; J gene: TRBJ2-7; CDR3 protein: CASNPQGRRYEQYF; CDR3 DNA: TGTGCCAGCAACCCACAGGGGAGGAGGTACGAGCAGTACTTC
V gene: TRBV28; clone size: .; D gene: TRBD1; J gene: TRBJ1-2; CDR3 protein: CASSFRDRDYGYTF; CDR3 DNA: TGTGCCAGCAGTTTCCGGGACAGAGACTATGGCTACACCTTC